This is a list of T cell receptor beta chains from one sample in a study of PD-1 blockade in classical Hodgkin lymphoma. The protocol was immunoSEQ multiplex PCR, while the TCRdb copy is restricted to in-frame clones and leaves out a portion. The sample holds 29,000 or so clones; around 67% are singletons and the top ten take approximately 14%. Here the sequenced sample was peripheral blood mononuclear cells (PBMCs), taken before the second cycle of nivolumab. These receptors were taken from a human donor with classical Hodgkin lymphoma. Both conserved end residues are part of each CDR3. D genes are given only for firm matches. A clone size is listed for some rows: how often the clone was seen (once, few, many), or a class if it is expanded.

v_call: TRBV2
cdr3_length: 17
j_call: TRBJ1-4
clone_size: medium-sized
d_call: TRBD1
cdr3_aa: CASSGDRSPPYHEKLFF
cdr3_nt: TGTGCCAGCAGTGGGGACAGGTCCCCCCCATATCATGAAAAACTGTTTTTT

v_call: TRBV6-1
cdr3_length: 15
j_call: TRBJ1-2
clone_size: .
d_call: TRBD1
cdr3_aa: CASRDVGTGVYGYTF
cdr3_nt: TGTGCCAGCAGAGACGTGGGGACAGGGGTGTATGGCTACACCTTC

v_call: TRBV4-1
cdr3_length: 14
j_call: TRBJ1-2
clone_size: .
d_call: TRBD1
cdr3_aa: CASSTTGPDYGYTF
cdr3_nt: TGCGCCAGCAGCACGACAGGGCCGGACTATGGCTACACCTTC

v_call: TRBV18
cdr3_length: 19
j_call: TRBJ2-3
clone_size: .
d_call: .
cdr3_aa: CASSSTGALGFGALDTQYF
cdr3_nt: TGTGCCAGCTCCTCAACGGGAGCATTAGGATTTGGGGCCTTAGATACGCAGTATTTT

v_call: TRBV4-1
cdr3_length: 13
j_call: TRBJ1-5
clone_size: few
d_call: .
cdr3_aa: CASSQDRGYPQHF
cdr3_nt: TGCGCCAGCAGCCAAGATCGGGGGTATCCCCAGCATTTT

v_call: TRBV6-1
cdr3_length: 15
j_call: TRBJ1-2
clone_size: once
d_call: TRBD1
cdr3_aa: CASSDPPTGRNGYTF
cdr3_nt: TGTGCCAGCAGTGATCCACCGACAGGGAGGAATGGCTACACCTTC

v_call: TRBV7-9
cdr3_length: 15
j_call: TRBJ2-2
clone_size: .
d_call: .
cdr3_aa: CASSLKGGATGELFF
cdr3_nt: TGTGCCAGCAGCTTAAAGGGAGGCGCCACCGGGGAGCTGTTTTTT

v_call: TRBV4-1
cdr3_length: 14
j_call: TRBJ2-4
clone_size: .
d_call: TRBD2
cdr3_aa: CASSYQRGKNIQYF
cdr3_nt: TGCGCCAGCAGCTATCAGCGGGGGAAAAACATTCAGTACTTC

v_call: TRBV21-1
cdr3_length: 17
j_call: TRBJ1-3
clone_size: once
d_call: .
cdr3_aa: CASSKGQWGQDRNTIYF
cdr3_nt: TGTGCCAGCAGCAAAGGACAGTGGGGACAAGACAGAAACACCATATATTTT

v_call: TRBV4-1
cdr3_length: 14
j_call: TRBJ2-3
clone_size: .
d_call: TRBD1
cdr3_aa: CASSPLTGADTQYF
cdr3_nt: TGCGCCAGCAGCCCCCTGACAGGGGCAGATACGCAGTATTTT

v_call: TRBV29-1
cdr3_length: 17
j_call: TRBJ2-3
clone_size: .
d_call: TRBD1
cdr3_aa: CSVPGTGGPIRADTQYF
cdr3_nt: TGCAGCGTGCCCGGGACAGGGGGCCCTATTAGAGCAGATACGCAGTATTTT

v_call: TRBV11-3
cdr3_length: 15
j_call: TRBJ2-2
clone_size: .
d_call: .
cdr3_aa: CASSSGTVNTGELFF
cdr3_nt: TGTGCCAGCAGCTCCGGGACGGTGAACACCGGGGAGCTGTTTTTT

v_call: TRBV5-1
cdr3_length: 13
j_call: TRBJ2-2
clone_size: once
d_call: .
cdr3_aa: CASSWENTGELFF
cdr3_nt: TGCGCCAGCAGTTGGGAGAACACCGGGGAGCTGTTTTTT

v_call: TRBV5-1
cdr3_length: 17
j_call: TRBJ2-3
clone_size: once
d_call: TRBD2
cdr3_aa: CASSLVVGTPGGDTQYF
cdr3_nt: TGCGCCAGCAGCTTGGTTGTTGGGACCCCGGGGGGAGATACGCAGTATTTT

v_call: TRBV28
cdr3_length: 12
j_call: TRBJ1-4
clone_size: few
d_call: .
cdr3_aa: CASRSQSEKLFF
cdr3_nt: TGTGCCAGCAGGTCCCAAAGTGAAAAACTGTTTTTT

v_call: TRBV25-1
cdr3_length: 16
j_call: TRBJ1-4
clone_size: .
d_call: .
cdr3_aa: CASSDLGRMLNEKLFF
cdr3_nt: TGTGCCAGCAGTGACCTTGGACGGATGCTTAATGAAAAACTGTTTTTT

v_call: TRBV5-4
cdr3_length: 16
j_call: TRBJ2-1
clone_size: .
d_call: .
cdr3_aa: CASSLGGAGGYNEQFF
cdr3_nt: TGTGCCAGCAGCTTGGGGGGGGCAGGTGGCTACAATGAGCAGTTCTTC

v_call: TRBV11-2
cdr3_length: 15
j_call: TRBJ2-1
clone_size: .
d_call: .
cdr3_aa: CASSLGGGSYNEQFF
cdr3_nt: TGTGCCAGCAGCTTAGGAGGAGGGTCCTACAATGAGCAGTTCTTC

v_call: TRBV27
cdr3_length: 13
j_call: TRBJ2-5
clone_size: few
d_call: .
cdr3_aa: CASSPGASQTQYF
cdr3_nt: TGTGCCAGCAGCCCCGGGGCTAGCCAGACCCAGTACTTC

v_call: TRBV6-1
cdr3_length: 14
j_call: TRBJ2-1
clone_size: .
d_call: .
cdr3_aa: CASRLWLESNEQFF
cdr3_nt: TGTGCCAGCAGGCTCTGGCTGGAGAGCAATGAGCAGTTCTTC

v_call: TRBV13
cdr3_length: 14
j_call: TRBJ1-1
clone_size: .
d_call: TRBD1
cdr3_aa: CASSEDRGNTEAFF
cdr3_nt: TGTGCCAGCAGCGAGGACAGGGGAAACACTGAAGCTTTCTTT

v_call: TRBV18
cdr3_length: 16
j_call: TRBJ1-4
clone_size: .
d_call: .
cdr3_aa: CASSRASLGANEKLFF
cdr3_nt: TGTGCCAGCTCCAGGGCGTCCCTGGGGGCTAATGAAAAACTGTTTTTT

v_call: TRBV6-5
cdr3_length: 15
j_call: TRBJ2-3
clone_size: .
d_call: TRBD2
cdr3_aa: CASSYSGTRADTQYF
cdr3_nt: TGTGCCAGCAGTTACTCCGGGACTAGGGCAGATACGCAGTATTTT

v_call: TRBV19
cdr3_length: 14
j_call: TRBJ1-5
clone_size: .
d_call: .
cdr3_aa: CASTRTGNNQPQHF
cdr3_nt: TGTGCCAGTACCCGGACCGGTAATAATCAGCCCCAGCATTTT

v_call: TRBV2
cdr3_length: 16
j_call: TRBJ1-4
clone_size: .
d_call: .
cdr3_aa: CASGGVQPPTNEKLFF
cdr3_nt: TGTGCCAGCGGAGGAGTACAGCCACCAACTAATGAAAAACTGTTTTTT

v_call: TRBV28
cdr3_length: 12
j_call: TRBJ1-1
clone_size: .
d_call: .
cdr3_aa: CASWVGGQEAFF
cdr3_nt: TGTGCCAGCTGGGTGGGGGGGCAGGAAGCTTTCTTT